This TCR beta chain was profiled in a study of blood T cell repertoires in COVID-19. Adults between about 18 and 89 years of age took part from 24 US areas. The CDR3 consists of 20 residues. Germline assignment: CDR1 LGHNT and CDR2 FRNRAP. V shed 6 bases, J shed 4 bases, and the junction held 25 bases outside the gene matches. This table comes from immunoSEQ multiplex PCR, and its TCRdb copy is limited to in-frame clones, with some not included. This sample has fewer than 500,000 clones, with roughly 90% found just once. The chain combines TRBV12-5 with TRBJ2-5, with 8 bases matching TRBD2. The TCR originated in a woman aged 18-29 years who had recovered from COVID-19. Sequences were obtained from PBMCs or T cells enriched from blood (not recorded which). CDR3 coding DNA: TGTGCTAGTGGCTCTACTAGGGATGGTAGCGGGGCGCTATATCGAGAGACCCAGTACTTC. This translates into CASGSTRDGSGALYRETQYF.